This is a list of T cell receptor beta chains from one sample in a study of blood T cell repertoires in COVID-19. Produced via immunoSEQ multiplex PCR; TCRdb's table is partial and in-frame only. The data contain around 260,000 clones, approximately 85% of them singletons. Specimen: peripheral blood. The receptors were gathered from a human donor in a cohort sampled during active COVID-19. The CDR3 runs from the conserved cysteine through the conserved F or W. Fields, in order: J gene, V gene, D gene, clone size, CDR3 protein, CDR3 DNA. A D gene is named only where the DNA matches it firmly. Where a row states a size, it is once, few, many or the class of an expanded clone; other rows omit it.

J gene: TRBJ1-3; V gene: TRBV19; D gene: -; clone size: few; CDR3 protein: CASSATGNTIYF; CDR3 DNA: TGTGCCAGTAGCGCGACAGGAAACACCATATATTTT
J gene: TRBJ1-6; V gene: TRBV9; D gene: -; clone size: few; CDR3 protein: CASSVATSNGSPLHF; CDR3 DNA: TGTGCCAGCAGCGTAGCGACAAGTAACGGTTCACCCCTCCACTTT
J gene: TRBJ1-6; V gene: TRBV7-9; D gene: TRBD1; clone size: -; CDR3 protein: CASSFGTGDSPLHF; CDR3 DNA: TGTGCCAGCAGCTTTGGGACAGGGGATTCACCCCTCCACTTT
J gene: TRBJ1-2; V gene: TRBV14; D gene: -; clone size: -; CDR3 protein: CASSQNRFYGYTF; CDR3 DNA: TGTGCCAGCAGCCAAAACAGATTCTATGGCTACACCTTC
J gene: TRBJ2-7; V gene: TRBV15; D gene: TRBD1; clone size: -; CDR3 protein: CATSRGTGGTYEQYF; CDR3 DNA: TGTGCCACCAGCAGAGGGACAGGGGGCACCTACGAGCAGTACTTC
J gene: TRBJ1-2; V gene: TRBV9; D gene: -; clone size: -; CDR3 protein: CASSGQNYGYTF; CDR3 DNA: TGTGCCAGCAGCGGACAGAACTATGGCTACACCTTC
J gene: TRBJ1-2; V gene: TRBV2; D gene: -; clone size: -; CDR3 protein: CASSNVRENGYTF; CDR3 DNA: TGTGCCAGCAGTAACGTCAGGGAAAATGGCTACACCTTC
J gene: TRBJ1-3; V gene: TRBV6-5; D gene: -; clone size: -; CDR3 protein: CASSYRTTGNTIYF; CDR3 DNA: TGTGCCAGCAGTTACCGGACAACTGGAAACACCATATATTTT
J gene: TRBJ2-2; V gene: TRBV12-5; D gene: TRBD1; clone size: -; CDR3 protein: CASVLDRANTGELFF; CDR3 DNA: TGTGCTAGTGTCCTGGACAGGGCCAACACCGGGGAGCTGTTTTTT
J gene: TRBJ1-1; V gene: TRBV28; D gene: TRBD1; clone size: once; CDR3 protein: CASSEDGTGGRTEAFF; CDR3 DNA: TGTGCCAGCAGTGAAGACGGGACAGGGGGTAGGACTGAAGCTTTCTTT
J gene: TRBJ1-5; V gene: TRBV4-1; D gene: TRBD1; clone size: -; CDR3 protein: CASSQGDREGNQPQHF; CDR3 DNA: TGCGCCAGCAGCCAGGGTGACAGGGAGGGCAATCAGCCCCAGCATTTT
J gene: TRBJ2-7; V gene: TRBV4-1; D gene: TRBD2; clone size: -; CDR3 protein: CASSQVLGGRSGRAQYEQYF; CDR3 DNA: TGCGCCAGCAGCCAAGTTCTAGGTGGTCGTAGCGGGAGGGCCCAATACGAGCAGTACTTC
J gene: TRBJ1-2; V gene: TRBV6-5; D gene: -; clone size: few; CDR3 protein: CASSPGFNYGYTF; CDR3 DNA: TGTGCCAGCAGTCCAGGGTTCAACTATGGCTACACCTTC
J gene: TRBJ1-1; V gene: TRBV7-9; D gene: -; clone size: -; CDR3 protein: CASSYPPGNTEAFF; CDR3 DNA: TGTGCCAGCAGCTACCCGCCGGGGAACACTGAAGCTTTCTTT
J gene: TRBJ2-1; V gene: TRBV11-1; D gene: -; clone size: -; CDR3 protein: CASSLRFKQGADEQFF; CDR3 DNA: TGTGCCAGCAGCTTAAGGTTTAAGCAGGGCGCCGATGAGCAGTTCTTC
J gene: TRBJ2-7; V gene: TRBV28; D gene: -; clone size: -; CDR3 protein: CASSLPWGLGLPFYEQYF; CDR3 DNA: TGTGCCAGCAGTTTACCCTGGGGGCTAGGCCTCCCCTTTTACGAGCAGTACTTC
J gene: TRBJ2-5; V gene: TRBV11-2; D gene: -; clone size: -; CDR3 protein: CASSRDIQETQYF; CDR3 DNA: TGTGCCAGCAGCCGGGACATCCAAGAGACCCAGTACTTC
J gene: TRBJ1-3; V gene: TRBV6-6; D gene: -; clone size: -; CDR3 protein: CASSYLVAGSGNTIYF; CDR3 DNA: TGTGCCAGCAGTTACCTGGTGGCGGGCTCCGGAAACACCATATATTTT
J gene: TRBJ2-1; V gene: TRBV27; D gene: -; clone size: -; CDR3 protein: CASSFKYNEQFF; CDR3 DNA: TGTGCCAGCAGTTTCAAATACAATGAGCAGTTCTTC
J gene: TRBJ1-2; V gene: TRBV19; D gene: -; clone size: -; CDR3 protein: CASSTQGLLDGYTF; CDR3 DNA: TGTGCCAGTAGTACCCAGGGTCTTCTCGATGGCTACACCTTC
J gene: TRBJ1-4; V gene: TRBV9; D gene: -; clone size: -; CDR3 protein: CASSTTGSVGEKLFF; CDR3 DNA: TGTGCCAGCAGCACAACGGGGTCGGTTGGAGAAAAACTGTTTTTT
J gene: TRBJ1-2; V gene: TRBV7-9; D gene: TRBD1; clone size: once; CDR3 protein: CASSFRDRECTF; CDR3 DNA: TGTGCCAGCAGCTTCCGGGACAGAGAGTGCACCTTC
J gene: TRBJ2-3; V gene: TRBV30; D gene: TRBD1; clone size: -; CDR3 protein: CAWSDGRGRPDTQYF; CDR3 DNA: TGTGCCTGGAGTGACGGCAGGGGGCGCCCAGATACGCAGTATTTT
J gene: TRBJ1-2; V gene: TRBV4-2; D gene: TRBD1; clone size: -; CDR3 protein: CASSPRWRGQDYGYTF; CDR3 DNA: TGTGCCAGCAGCCCCCGGTGGAGGGGGCAAGACTATGGCTACACCTTC
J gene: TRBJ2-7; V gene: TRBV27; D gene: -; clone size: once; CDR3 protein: CASSWTTSYEQYF; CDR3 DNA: TGTGCCAGCAGCTGGACTACCTCCTACGAGCAGTACTTC
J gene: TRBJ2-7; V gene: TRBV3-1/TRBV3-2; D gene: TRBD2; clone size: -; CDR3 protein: CASSQVAGRGAPVPTYEQYF; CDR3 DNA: TGTGCCAGCAGCCAAGTCGCGGGGCGGGGGGCTCCAGTGCCAACCTACGAGCAGTACTTC